This T cell receptor beta chain came from a study of T cell changes during pregnancy in multiple sclerosis. Assay used: immunoSEQ multiplex PCR; TCRdb lists only in-frame clones, some missing. Of 70,000 to 80,000 clones detected, about 93% appear once; the ten largest clones hold more than 1%. Source: peripheral blood, taken in the first trimester of pregnancy. The sequence derives from a female donor with multiple sclerosis, enrolled in a pregnancy study.

CDR3 nucleotides: TGCGCCAGCAGACTTCAGGGGGCTGAAGCTTTCTTT. It translates to CASRLQGAEAFF. The chain carries TRBV5-1 and TRBJ1-1; 7 bases are a match to TRBD1. CDR3 length equals 12 residues. The V gene's germline CDR1 is SGHRS and CDR2 YFSETQ. J lost 6 bases, V lost 5 bases, and 4 bases had no gene match.